This T cell receptor (beta chain) emerged from a study of beta chain features in type 1 diabetes. For the study at large: No patient-donor differences in age, gender, total cells or subset yield.

Sequencing targeted expressed TCRB transcripts, as all isolated RNA had been reverse transcribed. TCRdb's copy holds only in-frame clones and misses some; the assay was immunoSEQ multiplex PCR. The sample carries hundreds of thousands of clones, about a sixth recorded once. V lost 0 bases and J 3 bases, leaving 12 bases between the germline ends. Germline assignment: CDR1 MGHRA and CDR2 YSYEKL. The CDR3 has 15 residues. In its sample, this clone was seen a few times. V gene TRBV4-1 combines with J gene TRBJ2-7, with a weak D call TRBD2 (5 bases). The sequence was collected from a woman aged 18-29 years in good health. Specimen: naive CD4+ T cells from blood. The CDR3 loop reads CASSQELNGNYEQYF. In DNA, the CDR3 is TGCGCCAGCAGCCAAGAACTGAACGGGAACTACGAGCAGTACTTC.